The 25 T cell receptor beta chains listed next were all sequenced from one sample in a study of T-cell memory formation after mild COVID-19. A single record per CDR3 protein comes from TCRdb applying MiXCR to the 5' RACE reads. The repertoire has roughly 150,000 distinct CDR3 sequences, approximately 14% of them found once; the top ten carry around an eighth. Material: PBMCs or a T cell subset sorted from them (not recorded which). All receptors come from an adult woman who had mild COVID-19 (a few samples of this study predate the infection). Cell type and time point are not known.

This clonotype was observed a handful of times. The chain combines TRBV4-3 with TRBJ2-7, with unresolved D. This CDR3 comprises 16 residues. CDR1 and CDR2 from the germline V gene are LGHNA and YSLEER. The germline V and J ends were trimmed by 0 bases and 2 bases, with 14 bases remaining between them. The CDR3 loop is CASSQESIGVTYEQYF. The CDR3 bases are TGCGCCAGCAGCCAAGAATCTATCGGTGTCACCTACGAGCAGTACTTC.

This clonotype has a handful of counts. The chain is built from TRBV12-3 or TRBV12-4 and TRBJ2-1, with D perhaps assigned TRBD1 or TRBD2 (5 bases each). The V end was cut by 6 bases, the J end by 5 bases, with 11 bases between. CDR3 size: 13 residues. This chain's CDR3 is CASSHGTNNEQFF. The CDR3 DNA sequence: TGTGCCAGCAGCCATGGGACCAACAATGAGCAGTTCTTC.

This clonotype has just a few counts. This chain joins TRBV2 and TRBJ1-2; TRBD1 agrees at 7 bases. The germline V gene encodes CDR1 SNHLY and CDR2 FYNNEI. The V segment lost 6 bases and the J segment 3 bases; nucleotides outside the gene matches: 7. The CDR3 loop spans 14 amino acids. CDR3 protein: CASSFTTGDYGYTF. The CDR3 coding sequence is TGTGCCAGCAGCTTCACTACAGGGGACTATGGCTACACCTTC.

The chain recombines TRBV24-1 with TRBJ2-1; the match to TRBD2 covers 13 bases. The CDR3 totals 19 residues. The germline V gene encodes CDR1 KGHDR and CDR2 SFDVKD. V was clipped by 2 bases and J by 0 bases; unmatched bases: 6. The CDR3 DNA follows: TGTGCCACCAGTGATTGGAAGACTAGCGGGGGGCACTCCTACAATGAGCAGTTCTTC. This encodes CATSDWKTSGGHSYNEQFF.

The chain links TRBV6-1 to TRBJ2-1; weak D call: TRBD1 (7 bases). The CDR3 contains 15 residues. V was clipped by 3 bases and J by 9 bases, with 18 bases between them. The V gene's germline CDR1 is MNHNS and CDR2 SASEGT. The CDR3, as DNA: TGTGCCAGCAGTGATACTGGCAGGGGGACTGGTGAGCAGTTCTTC. Translation gives CASSDTGRGTGEQFF.

The chain combines TRBV7-2 with TRBJ1-1; tentative D call: TRBD1 (5 bases). V shed 6 bases and J shed 0 bases, with 11 bases lying between them. The CDR3 is 14 residues long. Germline V gene sequence: CDR1 SGHTA, CDR2 FQGNSA. The CDR3: CASRLWDLNTEAFF. The CDR3 nucleotides are TGTGCCAGCAGGTTATGGGACCTGAACACTGAAGCTTTCTTT.

This clonotype was recorded a few times. V is TRBV5-4 and J is TRBJ2-5; D is possibly TRBD1 (5 bases). This CDR3 is built from 15 residues. V was pared by 0 bases and J by 4 bases, with 13 bases between. Germline assignment: CDR1 SGHNT and CDR2 YYREEE (reference sequence). CDR3 coding DNA: TGTGCCAGCAGCTTGGCGTTAATGGGGCGAGAGACCCAGTACTTC. Protein: CASSLALMGRETQYF.

This clonotype was seen only a few times. This chain connects TRBV19 to TRBJ1-2; the D gene is possibly TRBD1 (5 bases). The CDR3 loop spans 14 amino acids. Looked up from germline, CDR1 is LNHDA and CDR2 is SQIVND (reference sequence). Trimming removed 5 bases from V and 7 bases from J, with 17 bases in between. The CDR3 DNA is TGTGCCAGTAGTGAGGGACTCACACCAAGTGGCTACACCTTC. This translates into CASSEGLTPSGYTF.

The V call is TRBV7-9, the J call TRBJ2-2; a weak D match, TRBD2 (6 bases). V was cut by 5 bases and J by 4 bases, with 17 bases left in between. From germline, CDR1 is SEHNR and CDR2 FQNEAQ (reference sequence). CDR3 length equals 16 residues. CDR3 sequence (DNA): TGTGCCAGCAGCAAGCGAGCTAGCGAGGGCACCGGGGAGCTGTTTTTT. Its translation is CASSKRASEGTGELFF. Looking up the rest from reference TRBV7-9 and TRBJ2-2 gives the full variable domain: DTGVSQNPRHKITKRGQNVTFRCDPISEHNRLYWYRQTLGQGPEFLTYFQNEAQLEKSRLLSDRFSAERPKGSFSTLEIQRTEQGDSAMYLCASSKRASEGTGELFFGEGSRLTVL.

The chain links TRBV7-6 to TRBJ2-5; TRBD2 is a possible D gene (5 bases). CDR1 is SGHVS, CDR2 FNYEAQ, per germline. Trimming removed 6 bases from V and 5 bases from J, with 16 bases in between. The CDR3 extends over 14 amino acids. DNA for the CDR3: TGTGCCAGCAGTTATCGACTACTTACGGAGACCCAGTACTTC. This encodes CASSYRLLTETQYF.

The chain has TRBV7-2 and TRBJ2-1; 8 nucleotides match TRBD2. The CDR3 spans 17 residues. CDR1 and CDR2 from the germline V gene are SGHTA and FQGNSA. Losses at the gene ends were 2 bases for V and 0 bases for J; bases not matched to a gene: 6. CDR3 amino acids: CASSLWFSGTSYNEQFF. For the CDR3, the DNA is TGTGCCAGCAGCTTATGGTTTAGCGGGACCTCCTACAATGAGCAGTTCTTC.

The gene calls are TRBV4-3 and TRBJ2-3, with TRBD1 identical over 7 bases. Germline V gene sequence: CDR1 LGHNA, CDR2 YSLEER. This CDR3 contains 15 residues. Trimming at V came to 4 bases and at J to 3 bases, leaving 7 bases not matched to a gene. The DNA of the CDR3 is TGCGCCAGCAGCCCTACGGGACAGCCAACAGATACGCAGTATTTT. Translation gives CASSPTGQPTDTQYF.

The chain carries TRBV5-1 and TRBJ1-5; D remains unclear. Germline V gene lookup returns CDR1 SGHRS and CDR2 YFSETQ. CDR3 length: 16 residues. The V gene lost 4 bases and the J gene lost 7 bases, with 21 bases spanning the gap. As DNA, the CDR3 is TGCGCCAGCAGCGAGAACAAGGAACCCTTTCCGCAGCCCCAGCATTTT. It specifies CASSENKEPFPQPQHF.

This chain uses TRBV5-5 with TRBJ2-3; TRBD2 might be the D (5 bases). The CDR3 extends over 17 amino acids. Trimming stripped 4 bases from V and 4 bases from J, with 22 bases between. From germline, CDR1 is SGHKS and CDR2 YYEKEE (reference sequence). CDR3 in DNA: TGTGCCAGCAGCCTTTACACGGGCCCCGGAGGTTCAGATACGCAGTATTTT. Translating it yields CASSLYTGPGGSDTQYF.

This clonotype was picked up a small number of times. The V and J genes are TRBV18 and TRBJ2-1, with 7 bases identical to TRBD1. The CDR3 loop spans 17 amino acids. V gave up 1 base and J gave up 5 bases; unmatched junction bases: 11. The germline gives CDR1 KGHSH, CDR2 LQKENI. CDR3 coding DNA: TGTGCCAGCTCACCACTCCCCTACAGGGGAGCGGACAATGAGCAGTTCTTC. Residues: CASSPLPYRGADNEQFF.

This clonotype occurred once. The chain is built from TRBV5-1 and TRBJ1-1, with TRBD1 matching 12 bases. The CDR3 loop spans 18 amino acids. Germline assignment: CDR1 SGHRS and CDR2 YFSETQ. The ends lost 3 bases at V and 1 base at J; junction bases unmatched: 10. DNA for the CDR3: TGCGCCAGCAGCTCGGGGACAGGGGGCAGACTAAGGAACACTGAAGCTTTCTTT. This codes for CASSSGTGGRLRNTEAFF.

This clonotype has only a few counts. The chain recombines TRBV5-1 with TRBJ2-5; D is undetermined. V lost 0 bases, J lost 4 bases, and 10 bases lay in between. Germline values: CDR1 SGHRS, CDR2 YFSETQ. The CDR3 is 14 amino acids. As DNA, the CDR3 is TGCGCCAGCAGCTTGGAAATCATGGGAGAGACCCAGTACTTC. Amino acid sequence: CASSLEIMGETQYF.

Many counts were recorded for this clonotype. The genes are TRBV12-3 or TRBV12-4 and TRBJ2-3, with 8 bases matching TRBD1. V trimming: 3 bases; J trimming: 4 bases; junction bases outside the gene matches: 3. The CDR3 length is 14 residues. Written as DNA, the CDR3 is TGTGCCAGCAGTTTCACAGGGGGAGCAGATACGCAGTATTTT. Translation: CASSFTGGADTQYF.

This chain links TRBV2 with TRBJ2-5, with TRBD1 identical over 9 bases. The CDR3 spans 15 residues. The ends lost 5 bases at V and 1 base at J; junction bases unmatched: 5. CDR1 is SNHLY, CDR2 FYNNEI, per germline. The CDR3 region is CASSSGTGSQETQYF. The CDR3 DNA reads TGTGCCAGCAGTTCCGGGACAGGGTCCCAAGAGACCCAGTACTTC. The full variable domain, rest sourced from reference TRBV2 and TRBJ2-5, is EPEVTQTPSHQVTQMGQEVILRCVPISNHLYFYWYRQILGQKVEFLVSFYNNEISEKSEIFDDQFSVERPDGSNFTLKIRSTKLEDSAMYFCASSSGTGSQETQYFGPGTRLLVL.

This clonotype occurred many times. The chain combines TRBV18 with TRBJ2-1, with 10 bases fitting TRBD2. J was trimmed by 5 bases and V by 9 bases; bases with no gene match: 10. This CDR3 comprises 15 residues. CDR1 and CDR2 (germline): KGHSH, LQKENI. The CDR3 protein is CASRVSGGLNNEQFF. The CDR3 bases are TGTGCCAGTCGGGTTAGCGGGGGGCTCAACAATGAGCAGTTCTTC.

This chain joins TRBV4-1 and TRBJ2-1; TRBD2 is a possible D gene (7 bases). This CDR3 is built from 16 residues. Germline values: CDR1 MGHRA, CDR2 YSYEKL. V lost 0 bases and J lost 0, with 9 bases in between. CDR3 in amino acids: CASSQEAGASYNEQFF. CDR3 DNA sequence: TGCGCCAGCAGCCAAGAGGCGGGGGCCTCCTACAATGAGCAGTTCTTC.

The rearrangement links TRBV7-2 to TRBJ2-7, with D hard to call. V lost 4 bases, J lost 3 bases, and 16 bases lay in between. This CDR3 is built from 15 residues. CDR1 and CDR2 (germline): SGHTA, FQGNSA. As DNA, the CDR3 is TGTGCCAGCAGCTCCCCCGTGGTAGCCTACTACGAGCAGTACTTC. Translating it yields CASSSPVVAYYEQYF.

This clonotype was observed a few times. This chain uses TRBV12-3 or TRBV12-4 with TRBJ2-7; maybe TRBD1 (6 bases). Trimming left V 5 bases short and J 7 bases short, with 15 bases between. The CDR3 is made up of 13 amino acids. CDR3: CASSPLVGQEQYF. CDR3 DNA sequence: TGTGCCAGCAGTCCTCTCGTCGGACAGGAGCAGTACTTC.

The genes are TRBV7-9 and TRBJ2-5, with D possibly being TRBD1 (5 bases). The V gene's germline CDR1 is SEHNR and CDR2 FQNEAQ (reference sequence). V lost 1 base and J lost 0, with 18 bases in between. The CDR3 length is 18 residues. The CDR3 nucleotides read TGTGCCAGCAGCTTAGAGGGCTCAGGGCATCCTTACCAAGAGACCCAGTACTTC. Amino acid sequence: CASSLEGSGHPYQETQYF.

This clonotype was observed a few times. This chain joins TRBV7-9 and TRBJ2-3; D may be TRBD1 or TRBD2 (5 bases each). The V gene lost 4 bases and the J gene lost 6 bases, with 20 bases spanning the gap. Germline CDR1 SEHNR, CDR2 FQNEAQ (reference sequence). The CDR3 spans 16 residues. CDR3 sequence reads: CASSSPRVGDGDTQYF. CDR3 in DNA: TGTGCCAGCAGCTCCCCTCGCGTCGGGGACGGGGATACGCAGTATTTT.